A single sample gave rise to the 5 T cell receptor beta chains below, sequenced in a study of metastatic and nonmetastatic thyroid tumors. Among the patients, none had received any treatment before thyroid surgery. From the PCR reads, TCRdb re-called clones with MiXCR. The sample includes 20,000 to 25,000 clones, approximately 31% of them seen just once. Sequencing input: blood. These receptor sequences come from a female donor with papillary thyroid cancer or a benign thyroid nodule (not recorded which). Some clones in this sample may be carry-over from other donors' samples.

This clone was picked up many times. The sample holds other DNA sequences that translate to the same CDR3. The chain has TRBV6-5 and TRBJ2-7; D call uncertain. CDR3 length equals 14 residues. From germline, CDR1 is MNHEY and CDR2 SVGAGI. The V gene lost 0 bases and the J gene lost 5 bases, with 11 bases spanning the gap. CDR3 in amino acids: CASSYSPGRDEQYF. The CDR3 nucleotides read TGTGCCAGCAGTTACTCTCCAGGCCGGGACGAGCAGTACTTC.

This clone came up many times. J is TRBJ1-1 and V is TRBV29-1; 9 nucleotides line up with TRBD1. V shed 8 bases, J shed 4 bases, and the junction held 8 bases outside the gene matches. The length of the CDR3 is 13 residues. The germline V gene encodes CDR1 SQVTM and CDR2 ANQGSEA. The CDR3 region is CSMLRDRATEAFF. The CDR3 DNA reads TGCAGCATGTTACGGGACAGGGCCACTGAAGCTTTCTTT.

This clone is medium-sized by share. The chain is built from TRBV12-3 or TRBV12-4 and TRBJ1-2; the D gene is possibly TRBD1 (6 bases). The CDR3 spans 14 residues. Trimming shortened V by 6 bases and J by 3 bases, and 14 bases separated the two germline ends. The CDR3 reads CASRGGTQYYGYTF. The CDR3 nucleotides are TGTGCCAGCAGGGGCGGGACACAGTACTATGGCTACACCTTC.

This clone was detected ten times or more. The junction differs from germline at one of its ends, possibly a read error. The CDR3 protein is CAWSPRDF. CDR3 nucleotide sequence: TGTGCCTGGAGTCCTCGGGACTTC. This chain joins TRBV30 and TRBJ2-4, with D unresolved. The CDR3 covers 8 residues. CDR1 and CDR2 (germline): GTSNPN, SVGIG (reference sequence).

This clone was seen more than once but under ten times. The V and J genes are TRBV5-1 and TRBJ1-3; no firm D call. Trimming removed 5 bases at V and 0 bases at J, with 18 bases between. Germline V gives CDR1 SGHRS, CDR2 YFSETQ. The CDR3 is made up of 17 amino acids. Here the CDR3 DNA reads TGCGCCAGCAGAACGCACCCTCTGGGGAACTCTGGAAACACCATATATTTT. Its translation is CASRTHPLGNSGNTIYF.